The rows below give T cell receptor beta chains drawn from one sample of a study of blood T cell repertoires in COVID-19. Measured with immunoSEQ multiplex PCR; TCRdb has only the in-frame clones, and not every one. The sample includes about 480,000 clones, about 89% of them seen just once. Sequenced sample: peripheral blood. The receptors here all came from a woman aged 30 to 39 with acute or convalescent COVID-19. Both conserved end residues are part of each CDR3. A D gene is named only where the DNA matches it firmly. Clone size appears in some rows only: once, few, many, or a class for an expanded clone.

TRBD2 | TRBJ2-2 | - | TRBV30 | TGTGCCTTCTTAGCGGGGTTGGGGGGCAGGGAGCTGTTTTTT | CAFLAGLGGRELFF
- | TRBJ2-2 | - | TRBV5-1 | TGCGCCAGCAGAGGCAGGGGACCCGACACCGGGGAGCTGTTTTTT | CASRGRGPDTGELFF
- | TRBJ1-1 | - | TRBV28 | TGTGCCAGCAGTTTAACCCCGGGGGGCGCGAACACTGAAGCTTTCTTT | CASSLTPGGANTEAFF
TRBD1 | TRBJ2-7 | - | TRBV11-3 | TGTGCCAGCAGCTCGACAGGGAGCTACGAGCAGTACTTC | CASSSTGSYEQYF
TRBD2 | TRBJ2-1 | - | TRBV4-1 | TGCGCCAGCAGCCTTCAGACTAGCGGGGGGGGTGAGCAGTTCTTC | CASSLQTSGGGEQFF
TRBD2 | TRBJ2-7 | - | TRBV11-2 | TGTGCCAGCAGCTTCGGTACTAGCGGCATGTATCCCTACGAGCAGTACTTC | CASSFGTSGMYPYEQYF
- | TRBJ1-1 | - | TRBV4-2 | TGTGCCAGCAGCCAAACCCCGGGACAATTTAACACTGAAGCTTTCTTT | CASSQTPGQFNTEAFF
- | TRBJ1-1 | once | TRBV10-3 | TGTGCCATCAGTGAGCGGGGGGTCGGGACTGAAGCTTTCTTT | CAISERGVGTEAFF
TRBD1 | TRBJ2-2 | once | TRBV2 | TGTGCCAGCAGTCCCGGGACAGGGGGGAACACCGGGGAGCTGTTTTTT | CASSPGTGGNTGELFF
TRBD1 | TRBJ1-2 | - | TRBV7-4 | TGTGCCAGCAGTTCAGGGGGCAGGTATGGCTACACCTTC | CASSSGGRYGYTF
- | TRBJ1-1 | - | TRBV5-1 | TGCGCCAGCAGCTTGACGGGGGGCGGCACTGAAGCTTTCTTT | CASSLTGGGTEAFF
TRBD1 | TRBJ2-7 | - | TRBV5-1 | TGCGCCAGCAGCACTACCTTTGGGACAGGGAAGAGAGACTACGAGCAGTACTTC | CASSTTFGTGKRDYEQYF
TRBD1 | TRBJ2-1 | once | TRBV4-1 | TGCGCCAGCAGCCAACTTCTTTCGGGACAGCTCTACAATGAGCAGTTCTTC | CASSQLLSGQLYNEQFF
- | TRBJ1-5 | - | TRBV24-1 | TGTGCCACCAGTCGGGGACAAGACAATCAGCCCCAGCATTTT | CATSRGQDNQPQHF
TRBD1 | TRBJ1-1 | - | TRBV7-6 | TGTGCCAGCAGCCAGGGGGGCAGGACTGAAGCTTTCTTT | CASSQGGRTEAFF
- | TRBJ1-5 | - | TRBV2 | TGTGCCAGCAATGGCAGGGGAAATCAGCCCCAGCATTTT | CASNGRGNQPQHF
- | TRBJ1-2 | - | TRBV6-5 | TGTGCCAGCAGGGACAGCGGTTCTTTTGGCTACACCTTC | CASRDSGSFGYTF
- | TRBJ2-1 | - | TRBV24-1 | TGTGCCACCAGTGATTTGAGGGGAGGCGAGCAGTTCTTC | CATSDLRGGEQFF
- | TRBJ1-2 | - | TRBV4-1 | TGCGCCAGCAGCCGACCAGGGTCTGGCGGTGGCTACACCTTC | CASSRPGSGGGYTF
- | TRBJ2-7 | once | TRBV6-5 | TGTGCCAGCAAGGAAGGGGGTTCCGGTTACGAGCAGTACTTC | CASKEGGSGYEQYF
- | TRBJ2-3 | - | TRBV18 | TGTGCCAGCTCACCATCGGGGGGCAGTACAGATACGCAGTATTTT | CASSPSGGSTDTQYF
- | TRBJ2-1 | - | TRBV2 | TGTGCCAGCAGTGAGAGGATTCCGCAGTTCTTC | CASSERIPQFF
TRBD2 | TRBJ2-7 | - | TRBV7-6 | TGTGCCAGCAGCTTAGGAATCTCGGGGGGGTTTTACGAGCAGTACTTC | CASSLGISGGFYEQYF